The clone carrying this TCR beta chain was found once. Mismatch with germline at one junction end may stem from a read error. Next came a second PCR, run for about 7 to 12 cycles, which used a sample-barcoded 5' primer along with a J-beta primer mix. TCRdb re-derived calls from the 5' RACE reads in MiXCR, one entry per CDR3 protein. This table holds 1,800,000 or so distinct CDR3 sequences, 39% found once. The CDR3 is 16 residues long. Germline CDR1 and CDR2: SGHTA and FQGTGA. These data belong to a study of blood T cells in healthy people across ages. V is TRBV7-3 and J is TRBJ2-5; TRBD2 agrees at 7 bases. The specimen sequenced was blood. This receptor was taken from a human donor in good health. This CDR3 reads CVSSLGGRGKGETQYF. CDR3 DNA: TGTGTCAGCAGCTTAGGAGGGAGGGGAAAAGGAGAGACCCAGTACTTC.